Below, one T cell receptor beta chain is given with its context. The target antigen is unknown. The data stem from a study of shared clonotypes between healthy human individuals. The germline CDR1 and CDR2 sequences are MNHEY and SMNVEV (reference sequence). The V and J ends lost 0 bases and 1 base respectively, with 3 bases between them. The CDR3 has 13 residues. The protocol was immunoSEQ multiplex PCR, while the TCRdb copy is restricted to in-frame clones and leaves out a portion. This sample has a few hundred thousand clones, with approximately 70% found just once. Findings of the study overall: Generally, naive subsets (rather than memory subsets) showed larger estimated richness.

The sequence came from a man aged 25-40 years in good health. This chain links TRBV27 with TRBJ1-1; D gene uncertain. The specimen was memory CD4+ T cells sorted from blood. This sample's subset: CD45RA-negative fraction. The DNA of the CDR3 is TGTGCCAGCAGTTTATCGAGGAACACTGAAGCTTTCTTT. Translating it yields CASSLSRNTEAFF.